The 9 T cell receptor beta chains listed next were all sequenced from one sample in a study of CD4+ T cells in melanoma. TCRdb's table, derived via immunoSEQ multiplex PCR, lists solely in-frame clones and lacks some. Of some 20,000 clones listed, 83% were seen once; the top ten hold around 4.7%. The sample comprised cells from a culture (not recorded whether cultured in vitro). The receptors come from a human donor with melanoma.

The V call is TRBV2, the J call TRBJ2-3; no reliable D call. With 0 bases removed from V and 6 bases from J, the gap between germline ends came to 16 bases. Germline lookup yields CDR1 SNHLY and CDR2 FYNNEI. This CDR3 has 16 residues. The CDR3 DNA sequence: TGTGCCAGCAGTGAAGCGGGATCAATGGCGAGGGATACGCAGTATTTT. Residues: CASSEAGSMARDTQYF. Using reference TRBV2 and TRBJ2-3 for the parts outside the CDR3, the full variable domain is EPEVTQTPSHQVTQMGQEVILRCVPISNHLYFYWYRQILGQKVEFLVSFYNNEISEKSEIFDDQFSVERPDGSNFTLKIRSTKLEDSAMYFCASSEAGSMARDTQYFGPGTRLTVL.

The DNA for the CDR3 is TGCGCCAGCAGCTTGCGCCTCGGACAGGGGAACACTGAAGCTTTCTTT. Translating it yields CASSLRLGQGNTEAFF. The chain has TRBV5-1 and TRBJ1-1, with 8 bases that match TRBD1. The CDR3 length is 16 residues. Germline lookup yields CDR1 SGHRS and CDR2 YFSETQ. Trimming cost V 1 base and J 1 base; bases outside gene matches: 6.

V is TRBV5-4 and J is TRBJ2-5, with 10 bases fitting TRBD2. The J segment lost 4 bases and the V segment lost 4 bases, leaving 16 bases of the junction unmatched. CDR3 length equals 18 residues. In germline, CDR1 is SGHNT, CDR2 YYREEE (reference sequence). The CDR3 DNA reads TGTGCCAGCAGCCAAGCCGGGCTAGCGGGGGTAGCGGGAGAGACCCAGTACTTC. Protein: CASSQAGLAGVAGETQYF.

The chain carries TRBV27 and TRBJ1-1, with a weak D call TRBD1 (6 bases). CDR3 length equals 14 residues. CDR1 is MNHEY, CDR2 SMNVEV, per germline (reference sequence). The V and J ends lost 6 bases and 9 bases respectively, with 20 bases between them. Written as DNA, the CDR3 is TGTGCCAGCAGCCGAAGTGGGGGCCGCCTCAAAGCTTTCTTT. This gives the protein CASSRSGGRLKAFF.

The V call is TRBV6-6, the J call TRBJ1-1; 12 bases fit TRBD1. The V gene end was trimmed by 6 bases and the J gene end by 8 bases; junction bases not matched to a gene: 13. The germline CDR1 and CDR2 sequences are MNHNY and SVGAGI (reference sequence). The CDR3 loop spans 16 amino acids. The CDR3 DNA sequence: TGTGCCAGCAGCTACAAGACCGGGACAGGGGGCGCCGAAGCTTTCTTT. Protein: CASSYKTGTGGAEAFF.

This clone was counted a single time. V gene TRBV13 combines with J gene TRBJ2-7; 7 nucleotides match TRBD1. CDR3 length: 14 residues. Germline trimming cut 5 bases from V and 3 bases from J; bases unmatched to any gene: 7. Germline CDR1 PRHDT, CDR2 FYEKMQ (reference sequence). The CDR3 protein is CASSKQGTGYEQYF. The CDR3 coding sequence is TGTGCCAGCAGCAAACAGGGGACCGGCTACGAGCAGTACTTC.

This chain uses TRBV19 with TRBJ1-5; 9 bases are shared with TRBD1. Germline V CDR1 and CDR2: LNHDA, SQIVND (reference sequence). This CDR3 has 17 residues. V lost 3 bases, J lost 1 base, and 7 bases stayed unmatched. The CDR3 bases are TGTGCCAGTAGTATCCGGGGACAGGGAGCGAGCAATCAGCCCCAGCATTTT. It codes for CASSIRGQGASNQPQHF. The full variable domain, completed using reference TRBV19 and TRBJ1-5, is DGGITQSPKYLFRKEGQNVTLSCEQNLNHDAMYWYRQDPGQGLRLIYYSQIVNDFQKGDIAEGYSVSREKKESFPLTVTSAQKNPTAFYLCASSIRGQGASNQPQHFGDGTRLSIL.

This clone appeared a single time. CDR3 sequence: CASSYSTARSGYTF. Here the CDR3 DNA reads TGTGCCAGCAGTTACTCAACCGCGCGGTCTGGCTACACCTTC. The chain carries TRBV6-5 and TRBJ1-2; D ambiguous. Trimming took off 0 bases at V and 7 bases at J, with 12 bases between the two ends. The CDR3 spans 14 residues. Germline loops: CDR1 MNHEY, CDR2 SVGAGI.

This clone was picked up a small number of times. The V and J genes are TRBV5-1 and TRBJ1-6; tentatively, D is TRBD1 (5 bases). V lost 4 bases, J lost 7 bases, and 9 bases lay in between. The length of the CDR3 is 13 residues. Germline V gene lookup returns CDR1 SGHRS and CDR2 YFSETQ. For the CDR3, the DNA is TGCGCCAGCAGCCGCGCAGGGAATTCACCCCTCCACTTT. Its protein product is CASSRAGNSPLHF.